This TCR beta chain was obtained from a study of shared clonotypes between healthy human individuals. Study overall: Each donor's CD8 memory used one plate, CD8 naive two, each CD4 subset three.

The V gene's germline CDR1 is MDHEN and CDR2 SYDVKM. This CDR3 has 13 amino acids. V lost 2 bases and J 6 bases, leaving 10 bases between the germline ends. As regards this clone: The sample carries other DNA sequences with the same CDR3.

For every subset, genomic DNA was evenly distributed across several immunoSEQ plates. Here immunoSEQ multiplex PCR was the method, and the copy in TCRdb shows in-frame clones only, minus some. The table lists 2.3 million or so clones, approximately 93% of them singletons. Each donor was a Caucasian adult residing in Nashville, Tennessee. The sequenced sample consisted of naive CD4+ T cells from PBMCs. Subset of the sample: CD45RA+ positively selected. The source is a man aged 18 to 29 in good health. Some clones in this sample may be carry-over from other donors' samples. The chain recombines TRBV28 with TRBJ1-2; possibly TRBD1 for D (5 bases). CDR3 DNA sequence: TGTGCCAGCAGTTTAGCAGGGTTGGATGGCTACACCTTC. Encoded protein: CASSLAGLDGYTF.